This TCR beta chain was recorded in a study of OX40 agonist ivuxolimab in advanced cancers. For the wider study: Ivuxolimab was a fully human IgG2 agonistic monoclonal antibody targeting the costimulatory receptor OX40 (CD134). Intravenous ivuxolimab was administered to patients every 2 weeks at six dose levels: 0.01, 0.1, 0.3, 1.5, 3 and 10 mg/kg. Of the approximately 54 dose-escalation patients, hepatocellular carcinoma was present in approximately 20, melanoma in approximately 15, renal cell carcinoma in 9 and head and neck cancer in 9. In the dose-escalation cohort, 70% to 85% of patients were male, and the mean age was roughly 60 years, with a range of roughly 20 to 79. Patients were allowed to have had prior anti-PD-1, anti-PD-L1 or anti-CTLA-4 therapy, and approximately 40% of the dose-escalation patients had previously received checkpoint inhibitors. Partial responses occurred in three dose-escalation patients, of whom one had hepatocellular carcinoma and two had cutaneous melanoma. Peripheral TCRbeta sequencing was intended to test whether TCR sequence diversity was altered and clonal T-cell expansion was caused by ivuxolimab. The paper reports the monotherapy dose-escalation portion (N = 52 patients) of the phase I ivuxolimab trial. Summary of the overall study and its limitations: At doses from 0.1 to 3.0 mg/kg, clonal expansion was seen in both CD4+ and CD8+ blood T cells between baseline and week 6. The antigen specificity of the peripheral T cells that underwent clonal expansion was not determined. After ivuxolimab, expanded clones were on average more numerous among CD8+ T cells than among CD4+ T cells. Low levels of normalized T-cell clonal expansion were also seen in some nonresponding patients. In partial responders in the 0.1-3.0 mg/kg groups, normalized peripheral clonal expansion was found to be among the lowest, especially among CD8+ T cells.

As regards this clone: Its specific antigen is unknown. No clone much larger than this one lies a single base away; base qualities are absent.

Patients with autoimmune disease history or receiving systemic immunosuppression were excluded from the trial. In every dose cohort, peripheral blood was drawn for TCR sequencing at baseline, cycle 4 day 1, and cycle 7 day 1. The samples were drawn from a first-in-human, open-label, multicenter phase I dose-escalation trial of ivuxolimab. Adults with locally advanced or metastatic melanoma, renal cell, hepatocellular, or head and neck squamous cell carcinoma were enrolled in the trial. Before TCR sequencing, CD4+ and CD8+ T cells were separately sorted from peripheral blood. Including the terminal cysteine and phenylalanine, the CDR3 comprises 15 residues. The entry retains the CDR3 DNA only, 45 bases that are in frame from base 1. The germline V gene sets CDR1 to SGHAT and CDR2 to FQNNGV. V lost 11 bases and J lost 1 base, and the count of bases not matched to a germline gene is 9. Genomic DNA was extracted from sorted cells for sequencing of the TCRbeta CDR3 region. The immunoSEQ Assay was used for sequencing of TCRbeta CDR3 regions. TCRdb limited this immuneACCESS table to in-frame rearrangements with V and J called. A share of clones is missing; checked studies link under half to unresolved V genes, and the rest is unexplained. For this sample there are under 35,000 clones; around 87% appear just once. The ten largest clones take up 20% to 30% of the sample.

This clonotype originated in an adult with an advanced solid tumor such as melanoma, head and neck, liver or kidney cancer. Recombination joined TRBV11-2 with TRBJ2-2; 8 bases in the middle match TRBD1. The sequenced sample was CD4+ or CD8+ T cells sorted from blood, obtained in a trial of the OX40 agonist ivuxolimab. The CDR3 protein sequence reads: CAGQGATRNTGELFF. The DNA is as follows: TGTGCCGGGCAGGGGGCTACTCGGAACACCGGGGAGCTGTTTTTT.